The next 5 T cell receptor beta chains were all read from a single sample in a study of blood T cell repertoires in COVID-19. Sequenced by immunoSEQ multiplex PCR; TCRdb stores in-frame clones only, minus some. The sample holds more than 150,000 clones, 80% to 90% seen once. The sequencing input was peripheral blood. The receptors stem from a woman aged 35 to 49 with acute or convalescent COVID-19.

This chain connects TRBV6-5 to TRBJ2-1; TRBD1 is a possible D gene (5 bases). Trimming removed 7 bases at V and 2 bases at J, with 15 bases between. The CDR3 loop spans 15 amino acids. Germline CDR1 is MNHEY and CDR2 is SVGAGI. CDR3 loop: CASTGTGGPYNEQFF. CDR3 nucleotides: TGTGCCAGCACCGGAACAGGTGGACCCTACAATGAGCAGTTCTTC.

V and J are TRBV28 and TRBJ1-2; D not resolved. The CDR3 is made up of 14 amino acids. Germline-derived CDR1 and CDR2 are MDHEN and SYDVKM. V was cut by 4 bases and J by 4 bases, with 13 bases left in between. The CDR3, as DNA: TGTGCCAGCAGTTCCAGTCCAGGTCTCTATGGCTACACCTTC. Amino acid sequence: CASSSSPGLYGYTF.

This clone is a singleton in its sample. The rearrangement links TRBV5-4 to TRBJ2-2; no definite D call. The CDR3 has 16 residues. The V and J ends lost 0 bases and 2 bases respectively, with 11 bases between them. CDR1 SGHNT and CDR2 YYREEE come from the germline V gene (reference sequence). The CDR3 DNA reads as TGTGCCAGCAGCTTGGGACCGACTCTTAACACCGGGGAGCTGTTTTTT. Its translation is CASSLGPTLNTGELFF.

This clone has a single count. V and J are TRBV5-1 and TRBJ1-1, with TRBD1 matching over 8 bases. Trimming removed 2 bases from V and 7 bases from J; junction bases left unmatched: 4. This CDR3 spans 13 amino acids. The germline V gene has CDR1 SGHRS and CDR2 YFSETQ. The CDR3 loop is CASSFPTGDEAFF. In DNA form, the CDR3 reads TGCGCCAGCAGCTTCCCGACAGGGGATGAAGCTTTCTTT.

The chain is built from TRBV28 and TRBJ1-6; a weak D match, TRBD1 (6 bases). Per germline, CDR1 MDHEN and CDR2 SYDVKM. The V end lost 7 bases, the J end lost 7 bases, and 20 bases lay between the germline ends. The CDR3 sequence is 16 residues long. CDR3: CASIDGGRASNSPLHF. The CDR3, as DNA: TGTGCCAGCATCGACGGGGGGCGCGCCTCAAATTCACCCCTCCACTTT.